A single sample gave rise to the 32 T cell receptor beta chains below, sequenced in a study of immune evolution from preneoplasia to lung adenocarcinoma. Clones were sequenced by immunoSEQ multiplex PCR, and TCRdb holds only the in-frame ones, with some missing. The sample lists approximately 7,500 clones, roughly three quarters occurring once. Sequencing was done on a sample of FFPE invasive lung adenocarcinoma tissue. These receptor sequences come from a person aged 40-50 years with lung adenocarcinoma.

The chain carries TRBV5-1 and TRBJ2-7; possible D gene TRBD2, 6 bases. The V end lost 0 bases, the J end lost 6 bases, and 13 bases lay between the germline ends. The CDR3 runs 14 residues. The V gene's germline CDR1 is SGHRS and CDR2 YFSETQ. CDR3 residues: CASSLARQGGEQYF. CDR3 coding DNA: TGCGCCAGCAGCTTGGCCCGGCAGGGAGGCGAGCAGTACTTC. Filled out from reference TRBV5-1 and TRBJ2-7, the complete variable domain reads KAGVTQTPRYLIKTRGQQVTLSCSPISGHRSVSWYQQTPGQGLQFLFEYFSETQRNKGNFPGRFSGRQFSNSRSEMNVSTLELGDSALYLCASSLARQGGEQYFGPGTRLTVT.

The gene calls are TRBV6-1 and TRBJ2-3, with TRBD1 identical over 10 bases. The CDR3 runs to 14 residues. Unmatched junction bases numbered 4, after V lost 5 bases and J lost 5 bases. The V gene's germline CDR1 is MNHNS and CDR2 SASEGT. The CDR3 sequence: CASSKGQGEDTQYF. The CDR3 nucleotides are TGTGCCAGCAGTAAAGGACAGGGGGAAGATACGCAGTATTTT.

This clone showed up just a few times. The chain joins TRBV29-1 to TRBJ2-5; tentatively, D is TRBD1 (6 bases). Trimming took off 1 base at V and 1 base at J, with 10 bases between the two ends. The CDR3 length is 14 residues. The germline V gene encodes CDR1 SQVTM and CDR2 ANQGSEA. The CDR3 nucleotides read TGCAGCGTTGAAGGGACAGAAACCCAAGAGACCCAGTACTTC. This encodes CSVEGTETQETQYF.

V and J are TRBV7-2 and TRBJ2-1, with 8 bases aligning to TRBD1. Germline trimming cut 5 bases from V and 9 bases from J; bases unmatched to any gene: 15. Germline lookup yields CDR1 SGHTA and CDR2 FQGNSA. This CDR3 spans 16 amino acids. The CDR3 protein is CASSPRTGWVYSEQFF. Here the CDR3 DNA reads TGTGCCAGCAGCCCCCGGACAGGGTGGGTGTATAGTGAGCAGTTCTTC. The whole variable domain, remainder taken from reference TRBV7-2 and TRBJ2-1, is GAGVSQSPSNKVTEKGKDVELRCDPISGHTALYWYRQSLGQGLEFLIYFQGNSAPDKSGLPSDRFSAERTGGSVSTLTIQRTQQEDSAVYLCASSPRTGWVYSEQFFGPGTRLTVL.

The chain recombines TRBV30 with TRBJ1-3, with D possibly matching TRBD1 (6 bases). CDR1 and CDR2 from the germline V gene are GTSNPN and SVGIG (reference sequence). Trimming shortened V by 4 bases and J by 2 bases, and 9 bases separated the two germline ends. The CDR3 extends over 13 amino acids. CDR3 sequence reads: CAWTRGAGNTIYF. CDR3 nucleotides: TGTGCCTGGACCAGGGGAGCTGGAAACACCATATATTTT.

The rearrangement joins TRBV15 to TRBJ2-1; TRBD1 or TRBD2 may be the D gene (6 bases each). Germline CDR1 LNHNV, CDR2 YYDKDF (reference sequence). Trimming pared 3 bases from V and 9 bases from J, leaving 12 bases between. This CDR3 is built from 13 residues. CDR3 amino acids: CATSRDGGAEQFF. DNA for the CDR3: TGTGCCACCAGCAGGGACGGGGGCGCTGAGCAGTTCTTC. Together with reference TRBV15 and TRBJ2-1, the CDR3 gives the full variable domain: DAMVIQNPRYQVTQFGKPVTLSCSQTLNHNVMYWYQQKSSQAPKLLFHYYDKDFNNEADTPDNFQSRRPNTSFCFLDIRSPGLGDTAMYLCATSRDGGAEQFFGPGTRLTVL.

This clone occurred once. The chain is built from TRBV19 and TRBJ2-5; a weak D match, TRBD2 (6 bases). This CDR3 has 14 amino acids. V shed 8 bases and J shed 4 bases, with 17 bases lying between them. The germline gives CDR1 LNHDA, CDR2 SQIVND (reference sequence). The CDR3 DNA reads as TGTGCCAGTGGTCTTCGGGAGTCGGGAGAGACCCAGTACTTC. This sequence encodes CASGLRESGETQYF.

V is TRBV4-1 and J is TRBJ2-1, with 7 bases aligning to TRBD1. CDR1 and CDR2 from the germline V gene are MGHRA and YSYEKL. The CDR3 contains 10 residues. CDR3 coding DNA: TGCGCAGAAGGGGGCGATGAGCAGTTCTTC. Protein sequence: CAEGGDEQFF.

This chain uses TRBV4-1 with TRBJ2-5; 9 nucleotides line up with TRBD2. J was trimmed by 5 bases and V by 1 base; bases with no gene match: 8. The CDR3 totals 16 residues. The germline gives CDR1 MGHRA, CDR2 YSYEKL. The CDR3 DNA reads as TGCGCCAGCAGCCAAGGCCGCGGGAGGGCCATCGAGACCCAGTACTTC. Its translation is CASSQGRGRAIETQYF.

This clone came up a few times. This chain connects TRBV13 to TRBJ2-3, with 7 bases lining up with TRBD2. J was trimmed by 5 bases and V by 7 bases; bases with no gene match: 9. Germline V CDR1 and CDR2: PRHDT, FYEKMQ (reference sequence). The CDR3 sequence is 14 residues long. Here the CDR3 reads CASKRDAMVDTQYF. CDR3 nucleotide sequence: TGTGCCAGCAAGCGGGATGCAATGGTAGATACGCAGTATTTT.

The chain has TRBV2 and TRBJ2-7; D gene ambiguous. The V end lost 2 bases, the J end lost 7 bases, and 12 bases lay between the germline ends. CDR1 SNHLY and CDR2 FYNNEI come from the germline V gene. This CDR3 has 13 amino acids. The CDR3 sequence: CASSERGHREQYF. Written as DNA, the CDR3 is TGTGCCAGCAGTGAACGTGGGCATCGGGAGCAGTACTTC.

V gene TRBV19 combines with J gene TRBJ1-1; TRBD1 matches at 7 bases. Trimming cost V 7 bases and J 4 bases; bases outside gene matches: 9. Per germline, CDR1 LNHDA and CDR2 SQIVND (reference sequence). The CDR3 spans 14 residues. The CDR3 nucleotides read TGTGCCAGTACCACTCGACAGGGAGGCACTGAAGCTTTCTTT. This sequence encodes CASTTRQGGTEAFF.

The chain is built from TRBV11-3 and TRBJ1-1; weak D call: TRBD1 (5 bases). V lost 4 bases, J lost 0 bases, and 6 bases lay in between. Germline V lookup: CDR1 SGHNT, CDR2 YENEEA. This CDR3 is built from 13 residues. CDR3 DNA sequence: TGTGCCAGCAGCTCGGGACTGAACACTGAAGCTTTCTTT. It specifies CASSSGLNTEAFF.

The rearrangement links TRBV2 to TRBJ1-1; the D is unclear. The CDR3 is 13 amino acids. Trimming removed 6 bases at V and 3 bases at J, with 11 bases between. Germline loops: CDR1 SNHLY, CDR2 FYNNEI. The CDR3 region has the DNA TGTGCCAGCAGGGTCAACAGTGACACTGAAGCTTTCTTT. It is translated as CASRVNSDTEAFF. The whole variable domain, remainder taken from reference TRBV2 and TRBJ1-1, is EPEVTQTPSHQVTQMGQEVILRCVPISNHLYFYWYRQILGQKVEFLVSFYNNEISEKSEIFDDQFSVERPDGSNFTLKIRSTKLEDSAMYFCASRVNSDTEAFFGQGTRLTVV.

The genes are TRBV11-3 and TRBJ1-1; D gene ambiguous. Deletions cut 3 bases from V and 0 bases from J, with 5 bases between. Germline CDR1 and CDR2: SGHNT and YENEEA. The CDR3 has 13 residues. CDR3 loop: CASSFSMNTEAFF. CDR3 coding DNA: TGTGCCAGCAGCTTCTCGATGAACACTGAAGCTTTCTTT.

This clone turned up a few times. The rearrangement uses TRBV10-1 and TRBJ2-1; 10 nucleotides agree with TRBD1. This CDR3 has 15 amino acids. V lost 3 bases and J lost 5; bases outside the gene matches: 4. Germline-derived CDR1 and CDR2 are WNHNN and SYGVQD (reference sequence). CDR3 nucleotide sequence: TGCGCCAGCAGTGAAGGACAGGGGGTTAACAATGAGCAGTTCTTC. It specifies CASSEGQGVNNEQFF.

This clone was counted between two and nine times. The chain links TRBV7-2 to TRBJ2-5; perhaps TRBD1 as D (6 bases). V lost 7 bases to trimming and J lost 1 base, with 13 bases between them. CDR1 and CDR2 (germline): SGHTA, FQGNSA. CDR3 length equals 14 residues. CDR3 residues: CASTVRGSQETQYF. CDR3 nucleotide sequence: TGTGCCAGCACCGTAAGGGGGTCCCAAGAGACCCAGTACTTC.

The chain links TRBV28 to TRBJ2-7; 12 bases are shared with TRBD2. Germline V gene sequence: CDR1 MDHEN, CDR2 SYDVKM. V was pared by 7 bases and J by 6 bases, with 7 bases of the junction left unmatched. The CDR3 runs 14 residues. CDR3 sequence reads: CASKTSGGIVEQYF. Here the CDR3 DNA reads TGTGCCAGCAAAACTAGCGGGGGGATTGTCGAGCAGTACTTC.

The V and J genes are TRBV6-4 and TRBJ2-7, with D tentatively TRBD1 (6 bases). V was clipped by 2 bases and J by 7 bases, with 18 bases between them. The CDR3 is 15 residues long. The germline V gene has CDR1 MRHNA and CDR2 SNTAGT. The CDR3: CASSDLQGSRLEQYF. The CDR3 DNA sequence: TGTGCCAGCAGTGACCTACAGGGTAGCCGTTTGGAGCAGTACTTC.

Only a few counts were recorded for this clone. The V gene is TRBV28, the J gene TRBJ2-1; perhaps TRBD1 as D (6 bases). V gave up 3 bases and J gave up 2 bases, with 11 bases separating them. Per the germline V gene, CDR1 is MDHEN and CDR2 is SYDVKM. The CDR3 totals 15 residues. The CDR3 bases are TGTGCCAGCAGTTTTGTCAGGGGTACCTACAATGAGCAGTTCTTC. This encodes CASSFVRGTYNEQFF.

The rearrangement joins TRBV5-5 to TRBJ2-1, with 10 bases matching TRBD2. This CDR3 spans 15 amino acids. With V trimmed by 3 bases and J by 6 bases, 6 bases remained unmatched. Germline CDR1 and CDR2: SGHKS and YYEKEE (reference sequence). Here the CDR3 reads CASSSLAGVRNEQFF. The CDR3, as DNA: TGTGCCAGCAGCTCCCTAGCGGGAGTGCGCAATGAGCAGTTCTTC.

The V call is TRBV30, the J call TRBJ1-6; the match to TRBD1 covers 8 bases. CDR1 is GTSNPN, CDR2 SVGIG, per germline (reference sequence). The length of the CDR3 is 14 residues. V gave up 1 base and J gave up 8 bases; unmatched junction bases: 4. The CDR3 sequence: CAWSDGQGYSPLHF. CDR3 in DNA: TGTGCCTGGAGTGATGGACAGGGATATTCACCCCTCCACTTT.

The genes are TRBV4-3 and TRBJ2-3, with a possible D match to TRBD2 (6 bases). V gave up 0 bases and J gave up 4 bases, with 14 bases separating them. CDR3 size: 16 residues. Germline-derived CDR1 and CDR2 are LGHNA and YSLEER. The CDR3 nucleotides are TGCGCCAGCAGCCAAGATTCTAGCGTAGACTCAGATACGCAGTATTTT. Protein: CASSQDSSVDSDTQYF.

This clone came up a few times. The CDR3 DNA sequence: TGTGCCAGCGAATGGCAGGGCGTAAACACTGAAGCTTTCTTT. This codes for CASEWQGVNTEAFF. The chain employs TRBV2 and TRBJ1-1; TRBD1 is a possible D gene (5 bases). The V and J ends lost 8 bases and 2 bases respectively, with 15 bases between them. Germline-derived CDR1 and CDR2 are SNHLY and FYNNEI. The CDR3 has 14 amino acids. Full variable domain (rest looked up from reference TRBV2 and TRBJ1-1): EPEVTQTPSHQVTQMGQEVILRCVPISNHLYFYWYRQILGQKVEFLVSFYNNEISEKSEIFDDQFSVERPDGSNFTLKIRSTKLEDSAMYFCASEWQGVNTEAFFGQGTRLTVV.

The chain carries TRBV27 and TRBJ1-3; D not certain. V lost 2 bases and J lost 0, with 11 bases in between. The CDR3 extends over 16 amino acids. CDR1 and CDR2 from the germline V gene are MNHEY and SMNVEV (reference sequence). CDR3 sequence reads: CASSLGVGDSGNTIYF. The CDR3 DNA follows: TGTGCCAGCAGTTTAGGGGTGGGAGACTCTGGAAACACCATATATTTT.

The chain recombines TRBV4-1 with TRBJ1-1; 9 bases are a match to TRBD1. The CDR3 is 15 residues long. After removal of 4 bases from V and 6 bases from J, the junction contained 9 bases not matched to a gene. Germline V gene data show CDR1 as MGHRA and CDR2 as YSYEKL. CDR3 sequence reads: CASSRGTGNVAEAFF. CDR3 in DNA: TGCGCCAGCAGCCGAGGGACAGGGAATGTCGCTGAAGCTTTCTTT.

This chain uses TRBV10-1 with TRBJ1-1; D is unclear. The CDR3 is 14 amino acids. Germline V gene lookup returns CDR1 WNHNN and CDR2 SYGVQD (reference sequence). The V gene lost 0 bases and the J gene lost 5 bases, with 10 bases spanning the gap. The CDR3 loop is CASSESSGGTEAFF. CDR3 nucleotides: TGCGCCAGCAGTGAGTCGTCCGGAGGGACTGAAGCTTTCTTT.

This chain connects TRBV29-1 to TRBJ2-2; no clear D gene. Looked up from germline, CDR1 is SQVTM and CDR2 is ANQGSEA. V lost 6 bases to trimming and J lost 8 bases, with 10 bases between them. CDR3 length equals 11 residues. CDR3 residues: CSVTQMGELFF. DNA of the CDR3: TGCAGCGTGACTCAGATGGGGGAGCTGTTTTTT.

This clone was seen more than once but under ten times. The rearrangement joins TRBV7-9 to TRBJ2-7; 10 nucleotides align to TRBD1. The V gene's germline CDR1 is SEHNR and CDR2 FQNEAQ (reference sequence). The trim removed 5 bases at V and 4 bases at J, leaving 2 bases unmatched. This CDR3 has 13 amino acids. CDR3 sequence (DNA): TGTGCCAGCAGCAAGGACAGGGGGTACGAGCAGTACTTC. It translates to CASSKDRGYEQYF.

V is TRBV5-1 and J is TRBJ2-2; D is possibly TRBD1 or TRBD2 (5 bases each). The length of the CDR3 is 11 residues. Trimming removed 5 bases from V and 10 bases from J, with 9 bases in between. CDR1 SGHRS and CDR2 YFSETQ come from the germline V gene. DNA of the CDR3: TGCGCCAGCAGTGAGGGGATGGAGCTGTTTTTT. Protein sequence: CASSEGMELFF.

This clone came up a few times. This chain uses TRBV10-3 with TRBJ2-1; 10 nucleotides match TRBD2. Germline V lookup: CDR1 ENHRY, CDR2 SYGVKD. This CDR3 has 15 amino acids. V dropped 5 bases and J dropped 3; count of bases not matched to a gene: 4. The chain's CDR3 is CAISTTSGDYNEQFF. For the CDR3, the DNA is TGTGCCATCAGTACCACTAGCGGGGACTACAATGAGCAGTTCTTC.

The CDR3 DNA follows: TGCAGCGTTGAAGATTTGCTAGCGGGGGGGCATATAATAGATACGCAGTATTTT. Amino acid sequence: CSVEDLLAGGHIIDTQYF. This chain connects TRBV29-1 to TRBJ2-3, with 12 bases fitting TRBD2. The CDR3 has 18 residues. V shed 0 bases, J shed 5 bases, and the junction held 12 bases outside the gene matches. CDR1 is SQVTM and CDR2 is ANQGSEA in the germline V gene.